This paragraph covers one T cell receptor beta chain sequence. These data come from a study of cytomegalovirus exposure and HLA in healthy donors. Primers included in the PCR were 60 Vbeta and 13 Jbeta primers. Clones were sequenced by immunoSEQ multiplex PCR, and TCRdb holds only the in-frame ones, with some missing. This table holds roughly 100,000 clones, approximately 74% found once. The TCR comes from a woman in her thirties or forties in good health and CMV-seronegative. Input material: PBMCs.

The CDR3 nucleotides are TGTGCCACCAGCAGAGCAGGACTCAATCAGCCCCAGCATTTT. Its protein product is CATSRAGLNQPQHF. The gene calls are TRBV15 and TRBJ1-5; D call uncertain. V lost 1 base to trimming and J lost 3 bases, with 7 bases between them. Germline V lookup: CDR1 LNHNV, CDR2 YYDKDF (reference sequence). CDR3 length: 14 amino acids.